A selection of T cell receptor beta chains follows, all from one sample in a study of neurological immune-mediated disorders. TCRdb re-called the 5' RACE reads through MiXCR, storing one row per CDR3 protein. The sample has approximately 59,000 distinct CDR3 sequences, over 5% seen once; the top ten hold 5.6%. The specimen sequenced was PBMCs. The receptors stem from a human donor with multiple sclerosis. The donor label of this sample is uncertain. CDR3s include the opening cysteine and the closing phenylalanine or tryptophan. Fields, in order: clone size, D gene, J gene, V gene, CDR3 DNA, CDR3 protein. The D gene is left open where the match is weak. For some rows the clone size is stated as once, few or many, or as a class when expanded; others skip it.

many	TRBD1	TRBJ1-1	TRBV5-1	TGCGCCAGCAGCTTAACAGGGGGCGAGAACACTGAAGCTTTCTTT	CASSLTGGENTEAFF
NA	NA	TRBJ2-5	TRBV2	TGTGCCAGCACGACAGGGAGGCACCAAGAGACCCAGTACTTC	CASTTGRHQETQYF
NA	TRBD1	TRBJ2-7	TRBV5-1	TGCGCCAGCAGCTCGGGACAGGCGGACTACGAGCAGTACTTC	CASSSGQADYEQYF
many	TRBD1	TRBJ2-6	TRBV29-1	TGCAGCGTCCAGGGGGCCCTCTCTGGGGCCAACGTCCTGACTTTC	CSVQGALSGANVLTF
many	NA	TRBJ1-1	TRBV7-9	TGTGCCAGCAGCCAGTACACTGAAGCTTTCTTT	CASSQYTEAFF
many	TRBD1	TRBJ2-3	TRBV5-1	TGCGCCAGCAGCTTCAGACAGGGGGTTGGTGATACGCAGTATTTT	CASSFRQGVGDTQYF
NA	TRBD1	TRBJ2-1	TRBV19	TGTGCCAGTAGTATGATAGGGACAGGGGATCGGAATGAGCAGTTCTTC	CASSMIGTGDRNEQFF
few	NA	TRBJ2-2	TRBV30	TGTGCCTGGAGTCTCCGGGGTACCGGGGAGCTGTTTTTT	CAWSLRGTGELFF
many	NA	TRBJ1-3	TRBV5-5	TGTGCCAGCAGCTGGGGCCCGACAGTGACCTCTGGAAACACCATATATTTT	CASSWGPTVTSGNTIYF
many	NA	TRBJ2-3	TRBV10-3	TGTGCCATCAGAGGGACCCCGGACGGCACAGATACGCAGTATTTT	CAIRGTPDGTDTQYF
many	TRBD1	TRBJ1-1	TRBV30	TGTGCCTGGAGCAGGGACAGGGGCACTGAAGCTTTCTTT	CAWSRDRGTEAFF
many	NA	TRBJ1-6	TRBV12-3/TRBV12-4	TGTGCCAGCAGTTTGCAGCAGGGGAATTCACCCCTCCACTTT	CASSLQQGNSPLHF
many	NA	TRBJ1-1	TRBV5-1	TGCGCCAGCCGGGAGGTGAGGGACACTGAAGCTTTCTTT	CASREVRDTEAFF
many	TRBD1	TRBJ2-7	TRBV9	TGTGCCAGCAGCTTCCTCGGGACAGGGCCCGACGAGCAGTACTTC	CASSFLGTGPDEQYF
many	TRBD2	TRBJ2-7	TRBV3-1	TGTGCCAGCAGCCAAGGGCTAGCGGTTAGCTCCTACGAGCAGTACTTC	CASSQGLAVSSYEQYF
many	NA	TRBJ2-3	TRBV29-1	TGCAGCCTAGGACCGAGCACAGATACGCAGTATTTT	CSLGPSTDTQYF
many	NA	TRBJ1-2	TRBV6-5	TGTGCCAGCAGACTCCATAGGACGGCACCAGGCTATGGCTACACCTTC	CASRLHRTAPGYGYTF
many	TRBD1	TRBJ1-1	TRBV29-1	TGCAGCGTTGAAGAGGCAGGGGGCGCGTACACTGAAGCTTTCTTT	CSVEEAGGAYTEAFF
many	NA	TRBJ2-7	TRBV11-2	TGTGCCAGCAGCTTAGGGGCAGGGACGGGCGAGCAGTACTTC	CASSLGAGTGEQYF
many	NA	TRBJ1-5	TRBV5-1	TGCGCCAGCAGCTTGGTCGGGGGGGAACAGCCCCAGCATTTT	CASSLVGGEQPQHF
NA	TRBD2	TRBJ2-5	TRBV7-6	TGTGCCAGCAGCTTAGGTCCTAGCGGAAAAGAGACCCAGTACTTC	CASSLGPSGKETQYF
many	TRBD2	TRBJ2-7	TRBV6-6	TGTGCCAGCAGTTACTTTAGCGGGGGTGCCTACGAGCAGTACTTC	CASSYFSGGAYEQYF
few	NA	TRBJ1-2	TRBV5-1	TGCGCCAGCAGCTTGGTTGGGTCCTATGGCTACACCTTC	CASSLVGSYGYTF
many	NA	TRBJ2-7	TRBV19	TGTGCCAGTAGTATAACCGGGACGACCTACGAGCAGTACTTC	CASSITGTTYEQYF
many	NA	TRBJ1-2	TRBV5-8	TGTGCCAGCAGCGCCTGGAAGGGCTACACCTTC	CASSAWKGYTF
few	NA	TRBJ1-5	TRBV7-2	TGTGCCAGCAGTTGGGGCTTCGGTCAGCCCCAGCATTTT	CASSWGFGQPQHF
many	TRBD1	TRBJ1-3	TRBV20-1	TGCAGTGCTAAGAAGGGGGGCGGACAGGCGGGAAACACCATATATTTT	CSAKKGGGQAGNTIYF
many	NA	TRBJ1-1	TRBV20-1	TGCAGTGCTAGAGATTCAAGGGGGAGGACTGAAGCTTTCTTT	CSARDSRGRTEAFF
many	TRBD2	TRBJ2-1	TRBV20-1	TGCAGTGCTGACCCGTTGCGGGGGGGCTTGAGCAATGAGCAGTTCTTC	CSADPLRGGLSNEQFF
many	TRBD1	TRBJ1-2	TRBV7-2	TGTGCCAGCAGCTTAGAAGGGACAGGGTATGGCTACACCTTC	CASSLEGTGYGYTF
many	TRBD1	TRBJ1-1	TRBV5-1	TGCGCCAGCAGCAACCGGGACAGGTCTGCCACTGAAGCTTTCTTT	CASSNRDRSATEAFF
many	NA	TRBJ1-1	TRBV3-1	TGTGCCAGCAGCCAGGCCAGTGTCTACACTGAAGCTTTCTTT	CASSQASVYTEAFF
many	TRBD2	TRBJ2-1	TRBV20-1	TGCAGTGCTACCCCCATGCGAGGGAGCGGGGGCTACTCCTACAATGAGCAGTTCTTC	CSATPMRGSGGYSYNEQFF
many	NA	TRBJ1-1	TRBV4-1	TGCGCCAGCAGCCAAGAGGGAGGGACCACTGAAGCTTTCTTT	CASSQEGGTTEAFF
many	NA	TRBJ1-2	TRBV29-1	TGCAGCGTTGGTGGAACCCACCTAAACTATGGCTACACCTTC	CSVGGTHLNYGYTF
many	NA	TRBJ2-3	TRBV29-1	TGCAGCGTTTCGGGGATGGATACGCAGTATTTT	CSVSGMDTQYF
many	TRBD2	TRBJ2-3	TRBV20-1	TGCAGTGCTTCAGGACTAGCGGGGGGCCCGGAGGGAGATACGCAGTATTTT	CSASGLAGGPEGDTQYF
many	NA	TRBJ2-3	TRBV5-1	TGCGCCAGCAGCATAGGGCGGGGGCCGACCACAGATACGCAGTATTTT	CASSIGRGPTTDTQYF
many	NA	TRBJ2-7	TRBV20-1	TGCAGTGCTAGAGATGCGAGGGGAGCGTCCTACGAGCAGTACTTC	CSARDARGASYEQYF
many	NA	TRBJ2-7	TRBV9	TGTGCCAGCAGCCCGGGCCTAGACAGTAGGTCCTACGAGCAGTACTTC	CASSPGLDSRSYEQYF
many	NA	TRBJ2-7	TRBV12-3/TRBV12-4	TGTGCCAGCAGCCTCATTGGGGGGCCCTCCTACGAGCAGTACTTC	CASSLIGGPSYEQYF
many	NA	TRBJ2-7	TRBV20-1	TGCAGTGCTAGAGCGAGGGACGAGCAGTACTTC	CSARARDEQYF
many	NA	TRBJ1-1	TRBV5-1	TGCGCCAGCAGCTGGGACTATGTGAACACTGAAGCTTTCTTT	CASSWDYVNTEAFF
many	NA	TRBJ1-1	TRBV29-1	TGCAGCGTTGATCTTTGGTCGAGACCTTTCTTT	CSVDLWSRPFF
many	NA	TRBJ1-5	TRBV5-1	TGCGCCAGCAGCTTTGAGGGGCGGGTCAATCAGCCCCAGCATTTT	CASSFEGRVNQPQHF